This is a list of T cell receptor beta chains from one sample in a study of shared clonotypes between healthy human individuals. The data were produced by immunoSEQ multiplex PCR, yet TCRdb's version contains in-frame clones alone and is incomplete. There are approximately 500,000 clones in the sample; 90% to 96% occur only once, and 0.05% to 0.07% lies in the top ten. Material for sequencing was naive CD4+ T cells sorted from blood. The receptors shown here come from a woman aged 25 to 39 in good health. Both conserved end residues are part of each CDR3. D genes are given only for firm matches. Clone size is shown for a subset of rows, as once, few, many or a class of expanded clone.

J gene | D gene | clone size | V gene | CDR3 DNA | CDR3 protein
TRBJ2-7 | TRBD1 | . | TRBV10-2 | TGCGCCAGCAGTGACAGGACAGGGGTCTCCTACGAGCAGTACTTC | CASSDRTGVSYEQYF
TRBJ2-7 | . | . | TRBV6-5 | TGTGCCAGCCGCGCGGGCCCTCAAGATGAGCAGTACTTC | CASRAGPQDEQYF
TRBJ2-3 | . | . | TRBV21-1 | TGTGCCAGCAGCAACGAGGGGACTAGCGGGGCTAGCACAGATACGCAGTATTTT | CASSNEGTSGASTDTQYF
TRBJ2-1 | . | few | TRBV11-1 | TGTGCCAGCAGCCTAGTGACCTCGGAGCAGTTCTTC | CASSLVTSEQFF
TRBJ1-4 | . | once | TRBV4-1 | TGCGCCAGCAGCCCTACGCTGGGGTATTCGGAAAAACTGTTTTTT | CASSPTLGYSEKLFF
TRBJ2-1 | . | . | TRBV5-4 | TGTGCCAGCAGCTTGCACCGGGAGAATGAGCAGTTCTTC | CASSLHRENEQFF
TRBJ1-2 | TRBD1 | . | TRBV19 | TGTGCCAGTAGTGTAGTCCTCCGGGACAGAGCCTATGGCTACACCTTC | CASSVVLRDRAYGYTF
TRBJ1-4 | . | . | TRBV18 | TGTGCCAGCTCACCCGCGGGCATCGAAAAACTGTTTTTT | CASSPAGIEKLFF
TRBJ2-5 | TRBD2 | . | TRBV5-1 | TGCGCCAGCAGCATGGAGGGACTAGCGGGAGTAGAGACCCAGTACTTC | CASSMEGLAGVETQYF
TRBJ1-1 | . | . | TRBV28 | TGTGCCAGCAGTTTATCACCCCGAGCTTTCTTT | CASSLSPRAFF
TRBJ1-1 | . | . | TRBV18 | TGTGCCAGCTCACCCCTGGGAGGGGAGGTAGAAGCTTTCTTT | CASSPLGGEVEAFF
TRBJ1-5 | . | . | TRBV28 | TGTGCCAGCAGTTCCCCCGGCGGGGTGGGGCAGCCCCAGCATTTT | CASSSPGGVGQPQHF
TRBJ1-4 | . | . | TRBV7-9 | TGTGCCAGCAGTTCCATCTCGTTGGCCGTCAATGAAAAACTGTTTTTT | CASSSISLAVNEKLFF
TRBJ1-3 | . | . | TRBV6-1 | TGTGCCTCAGAAAGGGACTACCCTGGAAACACCATATATTTT | CASERDYPGNTIYF
TRBJ2-7 | TRBD2 | once | TRBV2 | TGTGCCAGCAGTGTCGAAGCGGGAGGCTACGAGCAGTACTTC | CASSVEAGGYEQYF
TRBJ2-3 | . | once | TRBV28 | TGTGCCAGCAGTTTGAGCTGGTGGGGTCCGCTGGGTAGCGGTCGCACAGATACGCAGTATTTT | CASSLSWWGPLGSGRTDTQYF
TRBJ2-2 | . | . | TRBV6-6 | TGTGCCAGCAGACCGGGACAGAACACCGGGGAGCTGTTTTTT | CASRPGQNTGELFF
TRBJ2-1 | . | . | TRBV6-1 | TGTGCCAGCAGCAGCGGGTCTAGCGTTGGGAATGAGCAGTTCTTC | CASSSGSSVGNEQFF
TRBJ2-7 | . | . | TRBV4-1 | TGCGCCAGCAGCCCCGATAGCTACGAGCAGTACTTC | CASSPDSYEQYF
TRBJ2-3 | TRBD2 | . | TRBV19 | TGTGCCAGTAGTTCCACCTGGACTAGCGGGAGCACAGATACGCAGTATTTT | CASSSTWTSGSTDTQYF
TRBJ2-7 | TRBD1 | . | TRBV5-8 | TGTGCCAGCAGCTTGGCCCTAACTGGACAGGGGGCTAGGAGGACCTACGAGCAGTACTTC | CASSLALTGQGARRTYEQYF
TRBJ1-1 | . | . | TRBV29-1 | TGCAGCGTTGCGGTCCCGGACCGAAGACGGAACACTGAAGCTTTCTTT | CSVAVPDRRRNTEAFF
TRBJ1-5 | . | . | TRBV6-6 | TGTGCCAGCAGTCGGTCATACCATAGCAATCAGCCCCAGCATTTT | CASSRSYHSNQPQHF
TRBJ1-1 | TRBD1 | . | TRBV6-1 | TGTGCCAGTAGGGACAGGGGGGCTATGAACACTGAAGCTTTCTTT | CASRDRGAMNTEAFF
TRBJ2-7 | . | once | TRBV7-2 | TGTGCCAGCAGCTTAGGACGGTCTTACGAGCAGTACTTC | CASSLGRSYEQYF
TRBJ2-7 | TRBD1 | . | TRBV7-9 | TGTGCCAGCAGCTTTGACAGGGTGGACGAGCAGTACTTC | CASSFDRVDEQYF
TRBJ2-5 | . | . | TRBV30 | TGTGCCTGGGGCCGGACAGACAAAGAGACCCAGTACTTC | CAWGRTDKETQYF
TRBJ1-3 | . | . | TRBV5-6 | TGTGCCAGCAGCTTGGGACGAGCCTCCATATATTTT | CASSLGRASIYF
TRBJ2-5 | TRBD1 | once | TRBV30 | TGTGCCTGGATGATGGGACAGGGAAGAGGGGAGACCCAGTACTTC | CAWMMGQGRGETQYF
TRBJ1-2 | . | . | TRBV5-4 | TGTGCCAGCAGCTTAAGGATTTTGTACGGCCGTAACTATGGCTACACCTTC | CASSLRILYGRNYGYTF
TRBJ1-2 | . | . | TRBV30 | TGTGCCTGGAGTGTGAGGGGTTTCGGGGGCTACACCTTC | CAWSVRGFGGYTF
TRBJ1-2 | . | once | TRBV5-6 | TGTGCCAGCAGCTACGGACAGAAAAGGTTTAACTATGGCTACACCTTC | CASSYGQKRFNYGYTF
TRBJ1-3 | . | . | TRBV29-1 | TGCAGCGTCGGGGACATTGGAAACACCATATATTTT | CSVGDIGNTIYF
TRBJ2-1 | TRBD2 | . | TRBV7-2 | TGTGCCAGCAGCCGTACTAGCGGGAGGGCCAATGAGCAGTTCTTC | CASSRTSGRANEQFF
TRBJ1-3 | . | . | TRBV10-3 | TGTGCCATCAGTGAACCGACTTTCTCTGGAAACACCATATATTTT | CAISEPTFSGNTIYF
TRBJ2-5 | . | . | TRBV20-1 | TGCAGTGCCTCACACAGGATTACCCAGTACTTC | CSASHRITQYF
TRBJ1-1 | . | . | TRBV28 | TGTGCCAGCTGGGGGAACACTGAAGCTTTCTTT | CASWGNTEAFF
TRBJ1-5 | TRBD1 | . | TRBV28 | TGTGCCAGCAGTTTGGCTGGACAGGGGGTAAATCAGCCCCAGCATTTT | CASSLAGQGVNQPQHF
TRBJ2-1 | . | once | TRBV6-6 | TGTGCCAGCAGTCCCGGTGTGGTAGCGGCCTACAATGAGCAGTTCTTC | CASSPGVVAAYNEQFF
TRBJ2-3 | TRBD2 | . | TRBV19 | TGTGCCAGTAGTATAGAAGGTGGTAGCGGGATCAGCACAGATACGCAGTATTTT | CASSIEGGSGISTDTQYF
TRBJ2-7 | TRBD1 | . | TRBV13 | TGTGCCAGCAGCCCGCCGGAGACAGGGGTCCACGAGCAGTACTTC | CASSPPETGVHEQYF
TRBJ2-2 | TRBD2 | . | TRBV11-3 | TGTGCCAGCAGCTCATTTCAGAGCGGGAGAAACACCGGGGAGCTGTTTTTT | CASSSFQSGRNTGELFF
TRBJ1-5 | TRBD1 | once | TRBV19 | TGTGCCAGTAGTAGGACAGGGCGGGGTCAGCCCCAGCATTTT | CASSRTGRGQPQHF
TRBJ2-7 | . | . | TRBV6-5 | TGTGCCAGCAGTTACTCTCTCGGCCTCTCCTACGAGCAGTACTTC | CASSYSLGLSYEQYF
TRBJ1-2 | . | once | TRBV18 | TGTGCCAGCTCACTTGGGAGTGGTCCTCATGGCTACACCTTC | CASSLGSGPHGYTF
TRBJ2-7 | . | . | TRBV4-1 | TGCGCCAGCAGCCAAGCTAATGCGAACACCGCCTACGAGCAGTACTTC | CASSQANANTAYEQYF
TRBJ2-1 | . | . | TRBV27 | TGTGCCAGCAGAATTTCACTAGTATCCTACAATGAGCAGTTCTTC | CASRISLVSYNEQFF
TRBJ2-6 | TRBD1 | . | TRBV28 | TGTGCCAGCAGTCCCGCGGGACAGGGGGCGGTTGGGGCCAACGTCCTGACTTTC | CASSPAGQGAVGANVLTF
TRBJ1-1 | . | . | TRBV6-5 | TGTGCCAGCAGTCTCGGTCTGAACACTGAAGCTTTCTTT | CASSLGLNTEAFF
TRBJ2-7 | TRBD2 | . | TRBV5-6 | TGTGCCAGCAGCCCTAAGCCGGGACTAGCGATCCTCTCCTACGAGCAGTACTTC | CASSPKPGLAILSYEQYF
TRBJ2-7 | . | few | TRBV10-3 | TGTGCCATCAGTGCGGGTGGCCCCGGGAGAGACGAGCAGTACTTC | CAISAGGPGRDEQYF
TRBJ2-3 | TRBD2 | . | TRBV13 | TGTGCCAGCAGCATGGGACTAGCGGGCACAGATACGCAGTATTTT | CASSMGLAGTDTQYF
TRBJ1-4 | . | . | TRBV10-1 | TGCGCCAGCAGTGAGGCATACAGTGAAAAACTGTTTTTT | CASSEAYSEKLFF
TRBJ2-7 | . | . | TRBV19 | TGTGCCAGTAGTAGGACTGGCGAAGAGCAGTACTTC | CASSRTGEEQYF
TRBJ1-2 | TRBD1 | . | TRBV5-4 | TGTGCCAGCAGCTCGGGACAGGGGAGAGCCTGGGGCTACACCTTC | CASSSGQGRAWGYTF